The 3 T cell receptor beta chains presented below share a single source sample, sequenced in a study of Graves' ophthalmopathy and Graves' hyperthyroidism. CDR3 regions of TCR beta were amplified from RNA transcripts. RT-PCR in the first round used HTBI primers; a second-round multiplex PCR followed. In TCRdb, the multiplex PCR reads were re-called with MiXCR into one record per CDR3 protein. The sample includes hundreds of thousands of distinct CDR3 sequences, about 20% of them seen just once. What was sequenced was peripheral blood. The receptors were sampled from a woman between 18 and 30 years old with stable Graves' hyperthyroidism. Some clones in this sample may be carry-over from other donors' samples.

This sequence joins TRBV19 and TRBJ1-2; tentatively, D is TRBD1 (5 bases). This CDR3 has 13 amino acids. V was shortened by 7 bases and J by 2 bases, with 11 bases between the two germline ends. Per the germline V gene, CDR1 is LNHDA and CDR2 is SQIVND (reference sequence). The CDR3 nucleotides read TGTGCCAGTACCATACGACAGAACTATGGCTACACCTTC. This translates into CASTIRQNYGYTF. The entire variable domain, with the rest obtained from reference TRBV19 and TRBJ1-2, is as follows: DGGITQSPKYLFRKEGQNVTLSCEQNLNHDAMYWYRQDPGQGLRLIYYSQIVNDFQKGDIAEGYSVSREKKESFPLTVTSAQKNPTAFYLCASTIRQNYGYTFGSGTRLTVV.

This clonotype was counted at least ten times. This may be a read error: a much more frequent sequence differs by one nucleotide. This chain joins TRBV20-1 and TRBJ1-1, with D hard to call. Germline V gene sequence: CDR1 DFQATT, CDR2 SNEGSKA (reference sequence). There are 12 residues in the CDR3. The germline V and J ends were trimmed by 0 bases and 4 bases, with 6 bases remaining between them. CDR3 in DNA: TGCAGTGCTAGAGAAGGGAGCACTGAAGCTTTCTTT. It is translated as CSAREGSTEAFF.

This clonotype has ten or more counts. The chain carries TRBV12-3 or TRBV12-4 and TRBJ1-6, with D uncertain. There are 14 residues in the CDR3. The germline V and J ends were trimmed by 5 bases and 5 bases, with 10 bases remaining between them. The CDR3 DNA sequence: TGTGCCAGCAGTCCGCTTCATGATAATTCACCCCTCCACTTT. It encodes CASSPLHDNSPLHF.